These T cell receptor beta chains were read from a single sample in a study of cytomegalovirus exposure and HLA in healthy donors. Method: immunoSEQ multiplex PCR; TCRdb's copy keeps in-frame clones and lacks some. The table lists roughly 180,000 clones, approximately 80% of them singletons. Sequenced sample: PBMCs. The receptor source for this set is a woman in her twenties or thirties in good health and CMV-seropositive. Both conserved end residues are part of each CDR3. D genes are given only for firm matches. The size entry is marked missing in some rows and otherwise reads once, few, many or a size class.

clone_size: NA
v_call: TRBV2
d_call: NA
j_call: TRBJ1-6
cdr3_nt: TGTGCCAGCAGTGAAGTCAGGCTTATGTCCCTCCACTTT
cdr3_aa: CASSEVRLMSLHF

clone_size: NA
v_call: TRBV5-5
d_call: NA
j_call: TRBJ1-2
cdr3_nt: TGTGCCAGCAGCTTGGGGGGAGGCTATGGCTACACCTTC
cdr3_aa: CASSLGGGYGYTF

clone_size: few
v_call: TRBV7-3
d_call: NA
j_call: TRBJ2-1
cdr3_nt: TGTGCCAGCCGCAAAACGGGGGGCGATGAGCAGTTCTTC
cdr3_aa: CASRKTGGDEQFF

clone_size: NA
v_call: TRBV28
d_call: TRBD1
j_call: TRBJ2-3
cdr3_nt: TGTGCCAGCAGTTTTGAGGGGGCAGGGGAGTATTTT
cdr3_aa: CASSFEGAGEYF

clone_size: few
v_call: TRBV7-9
d_call: NA
j_call: TRBJ1-4
cdr3_nt: TGTTCCAGCAGCTTCGGGACCCTGGCGGGGGGGAAGCTTGAAAAACTGTTTTTT
cdr3_aa: CSSSFGTLAGGKLEKLFF

clone_size: NA
v_call: TRBV5-8
d_call: NA
j_call: TRBJ1-1
cdr3_nt: TGTGCCAGCAGCTTGGGGCAGGGGAAAACTGAAGCTTTCTTT
cdr3_aa: CASSLGQGKTEAFF

clone_size: NA
v_call: TRBV27
d_call: TRBD1
j_call: TRBJ1-3
cdr3_nt: TGTGCCAGCAGTCGACAGACAGGGGCCTTAAACACCATATATTTT
cdr3_aa: CASSRQTGALNTIYF

clone_size: NA
v_call: TRBV7-2
d_call: NA
j_call: TRBJ2-2
cdr3_nt: TGTGCCAGCAGCTTAGGTCCTAGGGGGGGCAGCACCGGGGAGCTGTTTTTT
cdr3_aa: CASSLGPRGGSTGELFF

clone_size: NA
v_call: TRBV7-8
d_call: TRBD1
j_call: TRBJ2-2
cdr3_nt: TGTGCCAGCAGCCCCACAGGGGTCACCGGGGAGCTGTTTTTT
cdr3_aa: CASSPTGVTGELFF

clone_size: NA
v_call: TRBV6-5
d_call: NA
j_call: TRBJ1-2
cdr3_nt: TGTGCCAGCAGTTACCCGGACAGAGGCTTAATCTATGGCTACACCTTC
cdr3_aa: CASSYPDRGLIYGYTF

clone_size: once
v_call: TRBV20-1
d_call: NA
j_call: TRBJ1-1
cdr3_nt: TGCAGTGCTAGCAGGGGCGGTGAAGCTTTCTTT
cdr3_aa: CSASRGGEAFF

clone_size: once
v_call: TRBV15
d_call: TRBD1
j_call: TRBJ2-7
cdr3_nt: TGTGCCACCGGACAGGGAAACTACGAGCAGTACTTC
cdr3_aa: CATGQGNYEQYF

clone_size: NA
v_call: TRBV6-1
d_call: TRBD2
j_call: TRBJ2-2
cdr3_nt: TGTGCCAGCAGTGACCAACTAGCGGGAGTGGCCGGGGAGCTGTTTTTT
cdr3_aa: CASSDQLAGVAGELFF

clone_size: NA
v_call: TRBV19
d_call: NA
j_call: TRBJ2-2
cdr3_nt: TGTGCCACCACAATCCCGAACACCGGGGAGCTGTTTTTT
cdr3_aa: CATTIPNTGELFF

clone_size: few
v_call: TRBV10-2
d_call: TRBD2
j_call: TRBJ2-7
cdr3_nt: TGCGCCAGCACTAGCGGGGGCTACGAGCAGTACTTC
cdr3_aa: CASTSGGYEQYF

clone_size: few
v_call: TRBV2
d_call: NA
j_call: TRBJ2-3
cdr3_nt: TGTGCCAGCAGTCTCAGGGTTATCGGCACAGATACGCAGTATTTT
cdr3_aa: CASSLRVIGTDTQYF

clone_size: NA
v_call: TRBV5-3
d_call: NA
j_call: TRBJ2-2
cdr3_nt: TGTGCCAGAAGCTTGGCCGGGCGGGGCACCGGGGAGCTGTTTTTT
cdr3_aa: CARSLAGRGTGELFF

clone_size: few
v_call: TRBV6-4
d_call: TRBD2
j_call: TRBJ2-1
cdr3_nt: TGTGCCAGCAGCCTTCCCTTCAGCGGGGGGGATTACAATGAGCAGTTCTTC
cdr3_aa: CASSLPFSGGDYNEQFF

clone_size: NA
v_call: TRBV11-2
d_call: NA
j_call: TRBJ2-3
cdr3_nt: TGTGCCAGCAGCTTAGAATTTAGTCCTCGGGATACGCAGTATTTT
cdr3_aa: CASSLEFSPRDTQYF

clone_size: NA
v_call: TRBV6-5
d_call: TRBD2
j_call: TRBJ2-2
cdr3_nt: TGTGCCAGCACCTGGCGGGAGCAAACCGGGGAGCTGTTTTTT
cdr3_aa: CASTWREQTGELFF

clone_size: NA
v_call: TRBV15
d_call: NA
j_call: TRBJ2-7
cdr3_nt: TGTGCCACCAGCAGAACTACCCAGAGCTCCTACGAGCAGTACTTC
cdr3_aa: CATSRTTQSSYEQYF

clone_size: NA
v_call: TRBV6-1
d_call: NA
j_call: TRBJ1-4
cdr3_nt: TGTGCCAGCAGTGAAGGGGTGCGGACTAATGAAAAACTGTTTTTT
cdr3_aa: CASSEGVRTNEKLFF

clone_size: NA
v_call: TRBV5-1
d_call: TRBD1
j_call: TRBJ2-7
cdr3_nt: TGCGCCAGCAGCTTGACAGGGGGAGTCTACGAGCAGTACTTC
cdr3_aa: CASSLTGGVYEQYF

clone_size: NA
v_call: TRBV6-5
d_call: TRBD1
j_call: TRBJ1-5
cdr3_nt: TGTGCCAGCAGACAGGGGGACAATCAGCCCCAGCATTTT
cdr3_aa: CASRQGDNQPQHF

clone_size: few
v_call: TRBV7-9
d_call: NA
j_call: TRBJ1-1
cdr3_nt: TGTGCCAGCAGTTCGCGGGCCTTGAACACTGAAGCTTTCTTT
cdr3_aa: CASSSRALNTEAFF

clone_size: NA
v_call: TRBV5-4
d_call: NA
j_call: TRBJ2-5
cdr3_nt: TGTGCCAGAATACGTAGAGAGACCCAGTACTTC
cdr3_aa: CARIRRETQYF

clone_size: NA
v_call: TRBV10-3
d_call: NA
j_call: TRBJ1-1
cdr3_nt: TGTGCCACGACGACACGATCGAACACTGAAGCTTTCTTT
cdr3_aa: CATTTRSNTEAFF

clone_size: few
v_call: TRBV18
d_call: NA
j_call: TRBJ2-1
cdr3_nt: TGTGCCAGCTCACCGTCGGACAGATACAATGAGCAGTTCTTC
cdr3_aa: CASSPSDRYNEQFF

clone_size: NA
v_call: TRBV11-2
d_call: NA
j_call: TRBJ2-3
cdr3_nt: TGTGCCAGCAGCTTAGTCGGGAGAATCACAGATACGCAGTATTTT
cdr3_aa: CASSLVGRITDTQYF

clone_size: NA
v_call: TRBV14
d_call: NA
j_call: TRBJ1-1
cdr3_nt: TGTGCCAGCAGCCTTTTTGGCCGAGGACAAGGGGACACTGAAGCTTTCTTT
cdr3_aa: CASSLFGRGQGDTEAFF

clone_size: NA
v_call: TRBV6-1
d_call: TRBD1
j_call: TRBJ2-7
cdr3_nt: TGTGCCAGCGCCCGGGGACAGACCTACGAGCAGTACTTC
cdr3_aa: CASARGQTYEQYF

clone_size: NA
v_call: TRBV19
d_call: NA
j_call: TRBJ1-1
cdr3_nt: TGTGCCAGTAGTATAGGACGGGGGAACACTGAAGCTTTCTTT
cdr3_aa: CASSIGRGNTEAFF

clone_size: NA
v_call: TRBV27
d_call: NA
j_call: TRBJ2-2
cdr3_nt: TGTGCCAGCAGTTTGTTCTTTGGCGGGGATCTACAGGCCTCAGCCCGGGTCCCGACCGGGGAGCTGTTTTTT
cdr3_aa: CASSLFFGGDLQASARVPTGELFF

clone_size: few
v_call: TRBV4-2
d_call: TRBD1
j_call: TRBJ2-2
cdr3_nt: TGTGCCAGCAGCCTTTCAGGGGGCACCGGGGAGCTGTTTTTT
cdr3_aa: CASSLSGGTGELFF

clone_size: NA
v_call: TRBV25-1
d_call: TRBD1
j_call: TRBJ1-3
cdr3_nt: TGTGCCAGCATCCTTACAGGGGTTATAGGAAACACCATATATTTT
cdr3_aa: CASILTGVIGNTIYF

clone_size: NA
v_call: TRBV5-1
d_call: TRBD1
j_call: TRBJ1-2
cdr3_nt: TGCGCCAGCAGCTTGAGTGAGGGGGCCCCGAGAACGTCTAAGGGCTACACCTTC
cdr3_aa: CASSLSEGAPRTSKGYTF

clone_size: NA
v_call: TRBV7-8
d_call: NA
j_call: TRBJ2-1
cdr3_nt: TGTGCCAGCAGCACCCGTCCGGAGGGAGAGCAGTTCTTC
cdr3_aa: CASSTRPEGEQFF

clone_size: few
v_call: TRBV4-3
d_call: TRBD1
j_call: TRBJ1-2
cdr3_nt: TGCGCCAGCAGCCAAGATACGGGACAGGGGGCCGTCTATGGCTACACCTTC
cdr3_aa: CASSQDTGQGAVYGYTF

clone_size: NA
v_call: TRBV10-1
d_call: TRBD1
j_call: TRBJ2-7
cdr3_nt: TGCGCCAGCAGTAAGGGACAGGGGGCATCCTACGAGCAGTACTTC
cdr3_aa: CASSKGQGASYEQYF

clone_size: once
v_call: TRBV10-3
d_call: NA
j_call: TRBJ2-3
cdr3_nt: TGTGCCATCAGAGGGGGACTATCACGGGCAGATACGCAGTATTTT
cdr3_aa: CAIRGGLSRADTQYF

clone_size: NA
v_call: TRBV7-8
d_call: NA
j_call: TRBJ1-3
cdr3_nt: TGTGCCAGCAGTCAAGACTTAATCGGAAACACCATATATTTT
cdr3_aa: CASSQDLIGNTIYF

clone_size: few
v_call: TRBV7-2
d_call: NA
j_call: TRBJ1-6
cdr3_nt: TGTGCCAGCAGCTACCACGAGGGATGGGATTCACCCCTCCACTTT
cdr3_aa: CASSYHEGWDSPLHF

clone_size: NA
v_call: TRBV10-2
d_call: TRBD2
j_call: TRBJ2-7
cdr3_nt: TGCGCCAGCAGTGAGTCGACTAGCGGCTACGAGCAGTACTTC
cdr3_aa: CASSESTSGYEQYF

clone_size: NA
v_call: TRBV6-5
d_call: NA
j_call: TRBJ1-4
cdr3_nt: TGTGCCAGCAGAAAAGACGGAGCTAATGAAAAACTGTTTTTT
cdr3_aa: CASRKDGANEKLFF

clone_size: NA
v_call: TRBV9
d_call: NA
j_call: TRBJ2-7
cdr3_nt: TGTGCCAGCAGCGTAGACGGGCAGGGCGAGCAGTACTTC
cdr3_aa: CASSVDGQGEQYF

clone_size: NA
v_call: TRBV6-5
d_call: NA
j_call: TRBJ2-2
cdr3_nt: TGTGCCAGCAATACAGAGAACACCGGGGAGCTGTTTTTT
cdr3_aa: CASNTENTGELFF

clone_size: few
v_call: TRBV6-6
d_call: TRBD1
j_call: TRBJ1-4
cdr3_nt: TGTGCCAGCAGTTACCCCGGACAGGACGGAAAACTGTTTTTT
cdr3_aa: CASSYPGQDGKLFF

clone_size: NA
v_call: TRBV27
d_call: NA
j_call: TRBJ2-2
cdr3_nt: TGTGCCAGCAGTTTATCGACGGGGAACACCGGGGAGCTGTTTTTT
cdr3_aa: CASSLSTGNTGELFF

clone_size: NA
v_call: TRBV7-2
d_call: NA
j_call: TRBJ1-5
cdr3_nt: TGTGCCAGCAGCCCAGGGTCCAATCAGCCCCAGCATTTT
cdr3_aa: CASSPGSNQPQHF

clone_size: NA
v_call: TRBV5-1
d_call: NA
j_call: TRBJ2-3
cdr3_nt: TGCGCCAGCAGCTTGGACGCTCCTAGGACAGATACGCAGTATTTT
cdr3_aa: CASSLDAPRTDTQYF

clone_size: few
v_call: TRBV30
d_call: TRBD2
j_call: TRBJ2-5
cdr3_nt: TGTGCCTGGAGTGTACGAGTGACTAGCGGGGTCCATGTCTATCTAGAGACCCAGTACTTC
cdr3_aa: CAWSVRVTSGVHVYLETQYF

clone_size: few
v_call: TRBV5-1
d_call: TRBD2
j_call: TRBJ2-3
cdr3_nt: TGCGCCAGCAGACTAGCGGGAGGGTGGACAGATACGCAGTATTTT
cdr3_aa: CASRLAGGWTDTQYF